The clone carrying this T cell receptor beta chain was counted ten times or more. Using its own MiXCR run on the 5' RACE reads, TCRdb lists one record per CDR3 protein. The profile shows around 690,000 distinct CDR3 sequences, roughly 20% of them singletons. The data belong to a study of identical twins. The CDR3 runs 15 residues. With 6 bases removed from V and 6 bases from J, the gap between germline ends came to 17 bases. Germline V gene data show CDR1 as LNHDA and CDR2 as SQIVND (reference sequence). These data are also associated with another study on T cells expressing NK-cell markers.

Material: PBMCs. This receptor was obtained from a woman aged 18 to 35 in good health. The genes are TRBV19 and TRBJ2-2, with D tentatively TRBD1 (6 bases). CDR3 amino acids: CASRPGQLSPGELFF. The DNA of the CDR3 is TGTGCCAGTAGACCTGGACAGTTGAGTCCCGGGGAGCTGTTTTTT.